This TCR beta chain was sequenced during a study of blood T cell repertoires in COVID-19. Study-wide background: Acute-phase and convalescent COVID-19 samples originated in the United States, Italy and Spain. T cells, B-cell-depleted T cells, or PBMCs supplied cDNA or gDNA.

Trimming pared 2 bases from V and 7 bases from J, leaving 5 bases between. The CDR3 length is 12 residues. Per germline, CDR1 SEHNR and CDR2 FQNEAQ (reference sequence). Profiling relied on immunoSEQ multiplex PCR, and the TCRdb table lists in-frame clones only, not all of them. The repertoire holds hundreds of thousands of clones, with approximately 90% as singletons. What was sequenced was peripheral blood. The rearrangement links TRBV7-9 to TRBJ1-4; D ambiguous. The TCR was taken from a woman in her sixties or seventies with acute or convalescent COVID-19. In nucleotides, the CDR3 is TGTGCCAGCAGCTTATCGGGTGAAAAACTGTTTTTT. It translates to CASSLSGEKLFF.